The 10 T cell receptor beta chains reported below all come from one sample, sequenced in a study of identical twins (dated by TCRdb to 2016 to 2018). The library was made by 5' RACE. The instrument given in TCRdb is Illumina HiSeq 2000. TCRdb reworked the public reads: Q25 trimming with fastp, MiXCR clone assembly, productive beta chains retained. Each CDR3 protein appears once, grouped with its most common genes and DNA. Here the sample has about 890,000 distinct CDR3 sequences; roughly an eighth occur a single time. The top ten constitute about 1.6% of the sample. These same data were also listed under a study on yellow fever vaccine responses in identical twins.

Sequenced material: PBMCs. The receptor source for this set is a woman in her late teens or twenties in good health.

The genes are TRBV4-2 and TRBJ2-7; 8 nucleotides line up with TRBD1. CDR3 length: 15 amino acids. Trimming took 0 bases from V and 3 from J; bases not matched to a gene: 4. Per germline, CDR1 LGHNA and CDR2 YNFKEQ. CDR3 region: CASSQDRTGFYEQYF. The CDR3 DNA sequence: TGTGCCAGCAGCCAAGATAGGACAGGGTTCTACGAGCAGTACTTC.

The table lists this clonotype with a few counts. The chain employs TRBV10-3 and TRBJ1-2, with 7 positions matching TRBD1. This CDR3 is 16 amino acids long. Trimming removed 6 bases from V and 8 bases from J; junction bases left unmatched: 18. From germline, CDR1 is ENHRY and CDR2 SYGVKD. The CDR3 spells CAISLQSGGLLEGYTF. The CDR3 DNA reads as TGTGCCATCAGCCTACAATCAGGGGGACTACTTGAGGGCTACACCTTC.

The CDR3 DNA reads TGTGCCAGCAGCGAGGGGGAAACGGGGGACACTGAAGCTTTCTTT. Its translation: CASSEGETGDTEAFF. The J gene is TRBJ1-1, the V gene TRBV9; D might be TRBD1 (6 bases). CDR3 length: 15 amino acids. Germline V gene sequence: CDR1 SGDLS, CDR2 YYNGEE. The V end was cut by 3 bases, the J end by 3 bases, with 15 bases between.

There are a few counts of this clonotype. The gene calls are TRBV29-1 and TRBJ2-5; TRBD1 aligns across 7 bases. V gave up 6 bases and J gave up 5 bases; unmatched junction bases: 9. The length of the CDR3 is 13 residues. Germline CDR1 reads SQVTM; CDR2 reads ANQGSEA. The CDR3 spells CSVKDRPGETQYF. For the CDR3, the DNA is TGCAGCGTGAAGGACAGGCCAGGGGAGACCCAGTACTTC.

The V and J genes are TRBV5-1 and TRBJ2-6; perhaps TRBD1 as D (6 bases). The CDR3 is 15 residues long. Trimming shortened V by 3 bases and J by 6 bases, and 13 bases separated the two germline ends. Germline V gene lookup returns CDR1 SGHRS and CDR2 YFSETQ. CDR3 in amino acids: CASSSRQEVANVLTF. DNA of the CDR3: TGCGCCAGCAGCTCTAGACAGGAGGTGGCCAACGTCCTGACTTTC.

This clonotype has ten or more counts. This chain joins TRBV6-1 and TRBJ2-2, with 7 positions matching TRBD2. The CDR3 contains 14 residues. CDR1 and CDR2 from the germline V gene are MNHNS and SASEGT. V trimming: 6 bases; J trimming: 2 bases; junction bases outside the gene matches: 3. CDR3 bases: TGTGCCAGCAGGGGGACTACCAACACCGGGGAGCTGTTTTTT. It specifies CASRGTTNTGELFF.

The CDR3 nucleotides are TGTGCCAGCAGTTTCCAGTACAGGGGAGGACAGCCCCAGCATTTT. This gives the protein CASSFQYRGGQPQHF. V usage is TRBV28 and J usage is TRBJ1-5; 7 bases are a match to TRBD1. V lost 3 bases to trimming and J lost 7 bases; unmatched junction nucleotides: 9. Germline values: CDR1 MDHEN, CDR2 SYDVKM. This CDR3 contains 15 residues.

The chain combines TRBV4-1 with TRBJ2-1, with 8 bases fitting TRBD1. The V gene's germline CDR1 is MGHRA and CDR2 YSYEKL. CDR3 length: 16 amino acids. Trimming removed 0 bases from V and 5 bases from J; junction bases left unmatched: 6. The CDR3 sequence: CASSQDGGQGHNEQFF. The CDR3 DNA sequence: TGCGCCAGCAGCCAAGATGGAGGACAGGGACACAATGAGCAGTTCTTC.

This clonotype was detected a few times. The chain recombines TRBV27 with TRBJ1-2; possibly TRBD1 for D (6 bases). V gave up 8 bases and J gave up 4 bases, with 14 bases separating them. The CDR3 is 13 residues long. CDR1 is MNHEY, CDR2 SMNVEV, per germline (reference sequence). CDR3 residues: CASRRGVGYGYTF. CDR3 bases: TGTGCCAGCCGCAGGGGTGTAGGCTATGGCTACACCTTC.

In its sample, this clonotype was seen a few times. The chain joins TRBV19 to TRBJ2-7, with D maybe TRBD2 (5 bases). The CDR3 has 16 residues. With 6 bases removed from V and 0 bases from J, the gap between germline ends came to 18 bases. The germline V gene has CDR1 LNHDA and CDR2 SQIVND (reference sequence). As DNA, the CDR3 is TGTGCCAGTAGCCCCAATCGGCGGGCCAGCTCCTACGAGCAGTACTTC. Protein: CASSPNRRASSYEQYF.